This T cell receptor beta chain was recorded in a study of cytomegalovirus exposure and HLA in healthy donors. As for the study in general: From approximately 170 million T cells, an earlier analysis saw roughly 110 million unique TCR beta sequences.

Trimming pared 2 bases from V and 4 bases from J, leaving 9 bases between. Germline lookup yields CDR1 SGHDT and CDR2 YYEEEE. The CDR3 has 13 amino acids. General study points: CMV serostatus stood as the only immune exposure information on hand. TCR beta sequences reportedly predicted most subjects' HLA-A and HLA-B alleles accurately.

A multiplex PCR was run with 60 Vbeta primers and 13 Jbeta primers. In the authors' workflow: Tens of millions of unique TCR beta chains, roughly 11 million of them shared, were counted by a later analysis. Assay: immunoSEQ multiplex PCR; the TCRdb copy retains only in-frame clones and omits some. V and J calls and clone size are as listed in that table; D and trimming were resolved from the DNA. The sample records about 68,000 clones, 75% to 85% being singletons. Worth noting for this clone: Its matching antigen is unknown.

The rearrangement links TRBV5-6 to TRBJ1-2; no reliable D call. The TCR originated in a human donor in good health. The material sequenced was PBMCs. The CDR3 loop reads CASSFPGPYGYTF. In DNA form, the CDR3 reads TGTGCCAGCAGCTTCCCAGGCCCCTATGGCTACACCTTC.